The present T cell receptor (beta chain) was sequenced within a study of blood T cell repertoires in COVID-19. Study-wide context: The United States, Italy and Spain were the sources of the acute and convalescent COVID-19 samples. PBMCs, B-cell-depleted T cells, or T cells provided the cDNA or gDNA that made up the material.

How the authors handled the data: From reference gene primer amplification, estimates of nucleated cell counts were derived. Profiling relied on immunoSEQ multiplex PCR, and the TCRdb table lists in-frame clones only, not all of them. For V, J and clone size, that table is used; D and trimming come from the DNA. The repertoire consists of 200,000 to 300,000 clones, with around 86% occurring once and the leading ten covering roughly 9.8%. This CDR3 is built from 14 residues. J was trimmed by 5 bases and V by 5 bases; bases with no gene match: 5. Germline CDR1 LGHNT, CDR2 FRNRAP. The V and J genes are TRBV12-5 and TRBJ2-2; 7 nucleotides agree with TRBD1. The origin of this receptor is a middle-aged man who had recovered from COVID-19. Sequences were obtained from peripheral blood. The CDR3 loop is CASGEGAWTGELFF. The CDR3 coding sequence is TGTGCTAGTGGTGAGGGGGCGTGGACCGGGGAGCTGTTTTTT.